The 9 T cell receptor beta chains presented below share a single source sample, sequenced in a study of T cells in Graves' hyperthyroidism and ophthalmopathy. The source material, RNA transcripts, was used to amplify TCR beta CDR3 regions. TCR CDR3 regions were first amplified by RT-PCR with HTBI primers. TCRdb used MiXCR to reprocess the multiplex PCR reads, holding one entry per CDR3 protein. This sample has about 530,000 distinct CDR3 sequences, with roughly a sixth found just once. Material for sequencing was blood. Source of these receptors: a woman aged 18-29 years with Graves' ophthalmopathy.

This clonotype was picked up many times. The chain couples TRBV7-2 to TRBJ2-5; 13 nucleotides line up with TRBD2. Germline CDR1 is SGHTA and CDR2 is FQGNSA. The CDR3 consists of 19 residues. V lost 1 base and J lost 4; bases outside the gene matches: 12. This CDR3 reads CASSLGSTSGRAVSETQYF. CDR3 nucleotide sequence: TGTGCCAGCAGCTTAGGGAGCACTAGCGGGAGGGCCGTATCAGAGACCCAGTACTTC.

The chain uses TRBV27 and TRBJ1-1; D might be TRBD1 (6 bases). Germline V gene sequence: CDR1 MNHEY, CDR2 SMNVEV (reference sequence). The CDR3 runs 13 residues. V was cut by 7 bases and J by 6 bases, with 15 bases left in between. The CDR3 nucleotides are TGTGCCAGCATTTTTGGGGGGCTGGCTGAAGCTTTCTTT. Translating gives CASIFGGLAEAFF.

The sample holds many counts of this clonotype. The chain is built from TRBV18 and TRBJ2-3; D possibly corresponds to TRBD1 (6 bases). The CDR3 runs to 13 residues. The V and J ends lost 8 bases and 3 bases respectively, with 12 bases between them. Germline V CDR1 and CDR2: KGHSH, LQKENI. The CDR3 loop reads CASSPGTTDTQYF. As DNA, the CDR3 is TGTGCCAGCAGCCCAGGGACAACAGATACGCAGTATTTT.

This sequence joins TRBV6-1 and TRBJ1-3, with 9 positions matching TRBD1. The CDR3 consists of 14 residues. The germline gives CDR1 MNHNS, CDR2 SASEGT. V lost 5 bases to trimming and J lost 3 bases; unmatched junction nucleotides: 2. The CDR3 DNA reads TGTGCCAGCAGTAACAGGGGGCTTGGAAACACCATATATTTT. Translation gives CASSNRGLGNTIYF.

This clonotype occurred many times. This sequence joins TRBV7-3 and TRBJ1-5; the D gene is possibly TRBD1 (5 bases). This CDR3 is 16 amino acids long. Trimming removed 3 bases from V and 5 bases from J, with 17 bases in between. Germline V gene lookup returns CDR1 SGHTA and CDR2 FQGTGA. DNA for the CDR3: TGTGCCAGCAGCTTCCCCCTGACTCGGGGCGATCAGCCCCAGCATTTT. It translates to CASSFPLTRGDQPQHF.

The V gene is TRBV6-1, the J gene TRBJ1-2; TRBD1 is a possible D gene (5 bases). The germline V gene has CDR1 MNHNS and CDR2 SASEGT. The CDR3 is 11 amino acids. This CDR3 is CALRVGYGYTF. CDR3 nucleotide sequence: TGTGCACTCAGGGTAGGGTATGGCTACACCTTC.

The rearrangement uses TRBV28 and TRBJ1-2; a weak D match, TRBD1 (5 bases). The length of the CDR3 is 12 residues. V was clipped by 5 bases and J by 13 bases, with 17 bases between them. The V gene's germline CDR1 is MDHEN and CDR2 SYDVKM. CDR3 residues: CASSPPRTGGTF. The CDR3 DNA is TGTGCCAGCAGTCCACCGCGGACTGGGGGCACCTTC.

This clonotype was detected ten times or more. This chain joins TRBV6-1 and TRBJ2-1; TRBD2 matches at 7 bases. J lost 9 bases, V lost 2 bases, and 4 bases had no gene match. CDR1 and CDR2 (germline): MNHNS, SASEGT. The CDR3 sequence is 13 residues long. CDR3: CASSERGVAEQFF. Here the CDR3 DNA reads TGTGCCAGCAGTGAACGGGGGGTGGCTGAGCAGTTCTTC.

In its sample, this clonotype was seen a few times. The chain employs TRBV10-2 and TRBJ2-1, with unresolved D. Looked up from germline, CDR1 is WSHSY and CDR2 is SAAADI. The CDR3 has 15 amino acids. V lost 6 bases to trimming and J lost 8 bases, with 20 bases between them. CDR3 amino acids: CASSLGPAPWDEQFF. The DNA for the CDR3 is TGCGCCAGCAGCCTAGGTCCCGCTCCCTGGGATGAGCAGTTCTTC.